This TCR beta chain was sequenced in a study of cytomegalovirus exposure and HLA in healthy donors. The study ran its PCR with 60 Vbeta and 13 Jbeta primers. Original analysis: Roughly 11 million shared chains were among the roughly 80 million unique TCR beta chains that a later analysis counted. Assay: immunoSEQ multiplex PCR; the TCRdb copy retains only in-frame clones and omits some. That table is the source of V, J and clone size, and D and trimming were worked out from the DNA. The data hold 200,000 to 300,000 clones, with approximately 78% observed a single time. About this clone: Its ends do not fully match the called genes, so a read error is possible. Other DNA sequences in this specimen translate into the identical CDR3.

The CDR3 is 13 amino acids. Germline V gives CDR1 SGHAT, CDR2 FQNNGV. Healthy bone marrow donors made up the cohort. Whereas donors were nominally healthy upon sampling, unrecorded immune exposures were probable. The sequencing sample was made of PBMCs. This chain uses TRBV11-2 with TRBJ2-5; D gene uncertain. This receptor was taken from a boy between 10 and 17 years old in good health and CMV-seronegative. CDR3 protein: CASSFAVQETQYF. The CDR3 bases are TGTGCCAGTAGCTTTGCGGTCCAAGAGACCCAGTACTTC.